A single sample gave rise to the 30 T cell receptor beta chains below, sequenced in a study of glioma-infiltrating T cells after dendritic cell vaccination (dated by TCRdb to about 2016). The library was built by means of the immunoSEQ multiplex PCR assay. In its TCRdb copy, this immuneACCESS table keeps in-frame sequences only and misses some clones. Where compared with another copy, unresolved V genes explain less than half of these, and the others have no known cause. Present in this sample are under 100,000 clones, 85% to 90% of which were seen just once. 2.5% to 3% of the sample belongs to the ten largest clones. The sample in question was blood, obtained before dendritic cell vaccination. Every receptor here comes from a human donor with glioblastoma.

This rearrangement joins TRBV18 to TRBJ2-3; 10 bases fit TRBD1. After removal of 6 bases from V and 6 bases from J, the junction contained 6 bases not matched to a gene. In germline, CDR1 is KGHSH, CDR2 LQKENI. The CDR3 is made up of 14 amino acids. Written as DNA, the CDR3 is TGTGCCAGCTCTTCCGGGACAGGGGAGGATACGCAGTATTTT. Amino acid sequence: CASSSGTGEDTQYF.

This chain connects TRBV7-2 to TRBJ2-3; 9 bases match TRBD2. CDR3 size: 15 residues. Germline V gives CDR1 SGHTA, CDR2 FQGNSA. The J segment lost 1 base and the V segment lost 4 bases, leaving 3 bases of the junction unmatched. In DNA form, the CDR3 reads TGTGCCAGCAGCTCTAGCGGGACCGGCACAGATACGCAGTATTTT. Protein: CASSSSGTGTDTQYF.

This CDR3 reads CAISPREGSYEQYF. As DNA, the CDR3 is TGTGCCATCAGTCCAAGGGAGGGTTCCTACGAGCAGTACTTC. The J gene is TRBJ2-7, the V gene TRBV10-3; 7 nucleotides line up with TRBD2. Germline CDR1 reads ENHRY; CDR2 reads SYGVKD. Germline trimming cut 5 bases from V and 1 base from J; bases unmatched to any gene: 5. This CDR3 region has 14 residues.

The chain carries TRBV5-4 and TRBJ2-2, with a possible D match to TRBD2 (6 bases). V lost 5 bases and J 4 bases, leaving 12 bases between the germline ends. Germline CDR1 and CDR2: SGHNT and YYREEE (reference sequence). The CDR3 totals 14 residues. The CDR3 reads CASRPPGATGELFF. The CDR3 DNA follows: TGTGCCAGCAGGCCCCCGGGAGCCACCGGGGAGCTGTTTTTT.

The rearrangement uses TRBV5-5 and TRBJ2-1; 7 nucleotides align to TRBD2. V trimming: 3 bases; J trimming: 8 bases; junction bases outside the gene matches: 11. The germline gives CDR1 SGHKS, CDR2 YYEKEE (reference sequence). The length of the CDR3 is 15 residues. CDR3 protein: CASSSRGREDHEQFF. The CDR3 DNA is TGTGCCAGCAGCTCCCGGGGGAGGGAAGATCATGAGCAGTTCTTC.

V gene TRBV7-9 combines with J gene TRBJ2-7; TRBD1 might be the D (6 bases). The CDR3 contains 15 residues. The V gene's germline CDR1 is SEHNR and CDR2 FQNEAQ (reference sequence). V lost 0 bases and J 4 bases, leaving 13 bases between the germline ends. CDR3 bases: TGTGCCAGCAGCTTAGCCTCAGGGGCCCCTTACGAGCAGTACTTC. It codes for CASSLASGAPYEQYF.

The genes are TRBV15 and TRBJ2-1; 14 bases fit TRBD2. The V gene's germline CDR1 is LNHNV and CDR2 YYDKDF (reference sequence). The trim removed 0 bases at V and 2 bases at J, leaving 12 bases unmatched. This CDR3 has 21 amino acids. The CDR3, as DNA: TGTGCCACCAGCAGAGATCTAGGGACTAGCGGGAGTCGGGGTCCCTACAATGAGCAGTTCTTC. Translating it yields CATSRDLGTSGSRGPYNEQFF.

The CDR3 bases are TGCGCCAGCAGAGATAGCGGTGCTGAGCAGTTCTTC. Translating gives CASRDSGAEQFF. The chain links TRBV5-1 to TRBJ2-1; TRBD2 might be the D (6 bases). CDR3 length: 12 amino acids. Germline V CDR1 and CDR2: SGHRS, YFSETQ. V was shortened by 5 bases and J by 9 bases, with 12 bases between the two germline ends.

The chain joins TRBV5-1 to TRBJ1-1; a possible D gene is TRBD1 (5 bases). The CDR3 runs 15 residues. Germline loops: CDR1 SGHRS, CDR2 YFSETQ. V was clipped by 5 bases and J by 2 bases, with 16 bases between them. For the CDR3, the DNA is TGCGCCAGCAGTATTTCAGGGATGAGAAACACTGAAGCTTTCTTT. It translates to CASSISGMRNTEAFF.

CDR3 region: CAISEYLGDEQFF. The CDR3 DNA reads TGTGCCATCAGTGAGTATCTAGGCGATGAGCAGTTCTTC. The V gene is TRBV10-3, the J gene TRBJ2-1; unclear D gene. CDR3 length: 13 amino acids. V lost 1 base and J lost 8, with 9 bases in between. Germline V CDR1 and CDR2: ENHRY, SYGVKD.

The chain uses TRBV6-5 and TRBJ1-2, with D unresolved. CDR3 length: 14 residues. V was trimmed by 7 bases and J by 8 bases, leaving 20 bases between them. CDR1 is MNHEY and CDR2 is SVGAGI in the germline V gene. CDR3 amino acids: CASKKDAGFSGYTF. The CDR3 DNA is TGTGCCAGCAAAAAAGATGCGGGGTTTAGCGGCTACACCTTC.

The table lists this clone with a few counts. The chain has TRBV9 and TRBJ1-6, with 7 bases lining up with TRBD1. Germline V gene data show CDR1 as SGDLS and CDR2 as YYNGEE. The V segment lost 4 bases and the J segment 3 bases; nucleotides outside the gene matches: 13. The CDR3 spans 18 residues. In DNA form, the CDR3 reads TGTGCCAGCAGCAAAGGGACAGATATATACCTCTATAATTCACCCCTCCACTTT. It specifies CASSKGTDIYLYNSPLHF.

The chain links TRBV5-1 to TRBJ1-1; no definite D call. This CDR3 has 15 amino acids. The V end lost 4 bases, the J end lost 1 base, and 14 bases lay between the germline ends. CDR1 and CDR2 from the germline V gene are SGHRS and YFSETQ. As DNA, the CDR3 is TGCGCCAGCAGCCCCCAAGGGAGCGAGAACACTGAAGCTTTCTTT. Translating gives CASSPQGSENTEAFF.

J is TRBJ2-3 and V is TRBV19, with D unclear. There are 15 residues in the CDR3. V lost 8 bases, J lost 0 bases, and 15 bases lay in between. Per the germline V gene, CDR1 is LNHDA and CDR2 is SQIVND (reference sequence). The CDR3 is CASSLERTSTDTQYF. The CDR3 DNA is TGTGCCAGTTCTTTGGAGCGAACAAGCACAGATACGCAGTATTTT.

The DNA of the CDR3 is TGCGCCAGCAGCCAAGATGTAGGAGTCATGAACACTGAAGCTTTCTTT. This translates into CASSQDVGVMNTEAFF. V gene TRBV4-3 combines with J gene TRBJ1-1; D unclear. The CDR3 is 16 amino acids. Germline values: CDR1 LGHNA, CDR2 YSLEER. V lost 0 bases and J lost 0, with 11 bases in between.

The chain couples TRBV2 to TRBJ2-7, with D tentatively TRBD2 (6 bases). This CDR3 region has 16 residues. Germline CDR1 and CDR2: SNHLY and FYNNEI. V lost 6 bases and J lost 2, with 20 bases in between. As DNA, the CDR3 is TGTGCCAGCAGCTTCTTAACCGGGACTCAAACCTACGAGCAGTACTTC. Protein: CASSFLTGTQTYEQYF.

This chain uses TRBV2 with TRBJ2-1; 12 positions agree with TRBD1. The CDR3 runs 15 residues. Germline loops: CDR1 SNHLY, CDR2 FYNNEI. The trim removed 5 bases at V and 7 bases at J, leaving 6 bases unmatched. In nucleotides, the CDR3 is TGTGCCAGCAGTTTCCGGGACAGGGGGCTGAATGAGCAGTTCTTC. Protein product: CASSFRDRGLNEQFF.

This clone appeared a single time. The rearrangement links TRBV6-1 to TRBJ1-4; no clear D gene. The germline gives CDR1 MNHNS, CDR2 SASEGT. The CDR3 consists of 11 residues. Trimming removed 3 bases at V and 7 bases at J, with 3 bases between. In DNA, the CDR3 is TGTGCCAGCAGTGAGGCTGAAAAACTGTTTTTT. It codes for CASSEAEKLFF.

The rearrangement joins TRBV18 to TRBJ1-1; tentatively, D is TRBD1 (5 bases). The V gene's germline CDR1 is KGHSH and CDR2 LQKENI. This CDR3 is 15 amino acids long. V was shortened by 10 bases and J by 3 bases, with 21 bases between the two germline ends. The CDR3 is CATPAFPGGDTEAFF. The DNA of the CDR3 is TGTGCCACTCCCGCATTTCCGGGAGGGGACACTGAAGCTTTCTTT.

This chain joins TRBV4-2 and TRBJ2-3, with 10 positions matching TRBD2. This CDR3 has 15 amino acids. Losses at the gene ends were 1 base for V and 4 bases for J; bases not matched to a gene: 2. Germline V gene sequence: CDR1 LGHNA, CDR2 YNFKEQ. CDR3 amino acids: CASSQASGSPDTQYF. In nucleotides, the CDR3 is TGTGCCAGCAGCCAAGCTAGCGGGAGTCCAGATACGCAGTATTTT.

The chain couples TRBV6-4 to TRBJ2-1; 12 bases are a match to TRBD1. The CDR3 has 16 residues. J lost 9 bases, V lost 4 bases, and 10 bases had no gene match. Germline V gene lookup returns CDR1 MRHNA and CDR2 SNTAGT. The CDR3 sequence: CASSAGTGGAAGEQFF. CDR3 bases: TGTGCCAGCAGTGCCGGGACAGGGGGCGCGGCTGGTGAGCAGTTCTTC.

The chain combines TRBV5-1 with TRBJ2-7; D possibly corresponds to TRBD2 (6 bases). CDR1 and CDR2 (germline): SGHRS, YFSETQ. There are 16 residues in the CDR3. Trimming took off 3 bases at V and 2 bases at J, with 18 bases between the two ends. CDR3 DNA sequence: TGCGCCAGCAGCTCGGTGCGGGGTAGTGGAGCCTACGAGCAGTACTTC. Protein: CASSSVRGSGAYEQYF.

V is TRBV27 and J is TRBJ1-2, with D tentatively TRBD1 (6 bases). This CDR3 spans 13 amino acids. V was pared by 1 base and J by 7 bases, with 10 bases between. The germline CDR1 and CDR2 sequences are MNHEY and SMNVEV (reference sequence). Here the CDR3 reads CASSLWAGAGYTF. In nucleotides, the CDR3 is TGTGCCAGCAGTTTATGGGCGGGGGCTGGCTACACCTTC.

In its sample, this clone was seen a few times. The chain employs TRBV7-9 and TRBJ2-3; 11 positions match TRBD2. CDR1 is SEHNR, CDR2 FQNEAQ, per germline (reference sequence). V shed 5 bases, J shed 0 bases, and the junction held 13 bases outside the gene matches. The CDR3 is 19 residues long. The CDR3 is CASSPGRASGGTSTDTQYF. In DNA, the CDR3 is TGTGCCAGCAGCCCCGGGAGGGCTAGCGGGGGGACTAGCACAGATACGCAGTATTTT.

The V gene is TRBV30, the J gene TRBJ1-5; the D gene is possibly TRBD1 (5 bases). The CDR3 runs to 16 residues. The germline V and J ends were trimmed by 0 bases and 0 bases, with 12 bases remaining between them. The germline gives CDR1 GTSNPN, CDR2 SVGIG (reference sequence). This chain's CDR3 is CAWSVGMGGSNQPQHF. CDR3 DNA sequence: TGTGCCTGGAGTGTGGGGATGGGGGGTAGCAATCAGCCCCAGCATTTT.

V is TRBV5-1 and J is TRBJ2-3; a weak D match, TRBD2 (6 bases). Germline CDR1 is SGHRS and CDR2 is YFSETQ. Deletions cut 3 bases from V and 1 base from J, with 12 bases between. This CDR3 spans 15 amino acids. This CDR3 reads CASSSGGSGTDTQYF. As DNA, the CDR3 is TGCGCCAGCAGCTCCGGGGGTTCTGGCACAGATACGCAGTATTTT.

This sequence joins TRBV10-1 and TRBJ2-7, with D possibly matching TRBD1 (6 bases). Germline V gives CDR1 WNHNN, CDR2 SYGVQD (reference sequence). The V end lost 6 bases, the J end lost 6 bases, and 18 bases lay between the germline ends. CDR3 length equals 14 residues. This CDR3 is CASSPSGGRSEQYF. Here the CDR3 DNA reads TGCGCCAGCAGCCCCAGTGGGGGCCGGTCCGAGCAGTACTTC.

This chain joins TRBV4-1 and TRBJ2-5, with D possibly TRBD1 on 5 matching bases. Trimming shortened V by 0 bases and J by 6 bases, and 11 bases separated the two germline ends. The CDR3 contains 14 residues. The germline CDR1 and CDR2 sequences are MGHRA and YSYEKL. This CDR3 reads CASSQDMTDKTQYF. In DNA form, the CDR3 reads TGCGCCAGCAGCCAAGATATGACAGACAAGACCCAGTACTTC.

Only one count was recorded for this clone. The V and J genes are TRBV19 and TRBJ1-2; 7 bases are a match to TRBD1. The CDR3 is 15 residues long. Germline V CDR1 and CDR2: LNHDA, SQIVND (reference sequence). With V trimmed by 4 bases and J by 4 bases, 9 bases remained unmatched. CDR3 nucleotides: TGTGCCAGTAGTAAAACAGGGGATCCGGGCTATGGCTACACCTTC. This sequence encodes CASSKTGDPGYGYTF.

The rearrangement joins TRBV4-1 to TRBJ2-3; maybe TRBD2 (5 bases). V was cut by 3 bases and J by 1 base, with 14 bases left in between. The CDR3 spans 16 residues. The germline V gene encodes CDR1 MGHRA and CDR2 YSYEKL. Written as DNA, the CDR3 is TGCGCCAGCAGCCAGAATCCTCCCGGGGGCACAGATACGCAGTATTTT. Translating gives CASSQNPPGGTDTQYF.